This T cell receptor (beta chain) was sequenced in a study of blood T cell repertoires in COVID-19. The method was immunoSEQ multiplex PCR; TCRdb's version includes in-frame clones alone and lacks a portion of them. The sample contains roughly 350,000 clones, roughly 85% of which appear only once. The CDR3 loop spans 18 amino acids. CDR1 is MGHRA and CDR2 is YSYEKL in the germline V gene. With V trimmed by 0 bases and J by 2 bases, 7 bases remained unmatched. The material sequenced was peripheral blood. The rearrangement uses TRBV4-1 and TRBJ2-3; 11 bases align to TRBD2. The TCR was taken from a woman under 30 with acute or convalescent COVID-19. CDR3 nucleotide sequence: TGCGCCAGCAGCCAAGAATTAGCGGGGGGGCGTCACACAGATACGCAGTATTTT. As protein: CASSQELAGGRHTDTQYF.